These T cell receptor beta chains were read from a single sample in a study of vaccination and CD4 T cells after COVID-19. No cognate antigen is known for these TCRs. TCRdb called the PCR reads again in MiXCR, with one record for every CDR3 protein. The sample has some 14,000 distinct CDR3 sequences; approximately 48% are singletons. The sequenced sample was CD4+ T cells from blood, cultured in vitro. These receptors were taken from a human donor who had recovered from COVID-19. Both conserved end residues are part of each CDR3. The order of the fields is D gene, clone size, J gene, V gene, CDR3 DNA, CDR3 protein. D genes are given only for firm matches. A row's size may be missing; if present it is once, few, many or a size class.

>TRBD2|few|TRBJ2-3|TRBV19
TGTGCCAGTAGTATAGATAGCGGGGGGCCGTGGGATACGCAGTATTTT
CASSIDSGGPWDTQYF
>NA|few|TRBJ2-7|TRBV6-1
TGTGCCAGCAAAGACTCCCTGACCTACTCCTACGAGCAGTACTTC
CASKDSLTYSYEQYF
>TRBD1|medium-sized|TRBJ1-2|TRBV15
TGTGCCACCAGCTCTAGGACAGGTTCGATCTATGGCTACACCTTC
CATSSRTGSIYGYTF
>NA|NA|TRBJ1-4|TRBV30
TGTGCCTGGAGTGTACACAGCCTTAATGAAAAACTGTTTTTT
CAWSVHSLNEKLFF
>NA|few|TRBJ1-1|TRBV28
TGTGCCAGCAGTGTTAACGAAAACACTGAAGCTTTCTTT
CASSVNENTEAFF
>TRBD1|NA|TRBJ2-7|TRBV4-2
TGTGCCAGCAGCCCTCGACAGGGCGACGAGCAGTACTTC
CASSPRQGDEQYF
>TRBD1|NA|TRBJ2-3|TRBV12-3/TRBV12-4
TGTGCCAGCAGCCCGACTGGGACAGGCAATACGCAGTATTTT
CASSPTGTGNTQYF
>NA|NA|TRBJ1-2|TRBV18
TGTGCCAGCTCATCAGTGACAGATAGCTATGGCTACACCTTC
CASSSVTDSYGYTF
>NA|once|TRBJ2-5|TRBV28
TGTGCCAGCAGTTTAGGTGGGCGGAATAACCAAGAGACCCAGTACTTC
CASSLGGRNNQETQYF
>TRBD1|NA|TRBJ2-1|TRBV6-1
TGTGCCAGCAGTGACGGGACAGGGGTAATCAATGAGCAGTTCTTC
CASSDGTGVINEQFF
>TRBD1|NA|TRBJ1-1|TRBV12-3/TRBV12-4
TGTGCCAGCAGTCCACAGGGGGCAGCTTTCTTT
CASSPQGAAFF